Below, 26 T cell receptor beta chains from the same sample are listed, as sequenced in a study of long-term antiretroviral therapy in people with HIV. This was the immunoSEQ v3.0 assay at survey level. Only in-frame clones appear in the TCRdb table, and some are missing; sequencing was by immunoSEQ multiplex PCR. This table holds around 13,000 clones, 80% to 90% found once. Sequenced here: unsorted PBMCs, sampled 0.4 years after starting antiretroviral therapy. All receptors come from a man aged 30-40 years with HIV.

This clone was recorded a few times. V and J are TRBV15 and TRBJ2-7; D is undetermined. CDR1 and CDR2 from the germline V gene are LNHNV and YYDKDF (reference sequence). This CDR3 region has 16 residues. Between the trimmed V and J ends, which lost 5 bases and 5 bases, there was a span of 22 bases. CDR3: CATSGNFPTESDEQYF. For the CDR3, the DNA is TGTGCCACCAGCGGGAACTTCCCCACCGAGAGCGACGAGCAGTACTTC.

This sequence joins TRBV6-5 and TRBJ1-3; no reliable D call. CDR1 is MNHEY and CDR2 is SVGAGI in the germline V gene. Trimming stripped 6 bases from V and 2 bases from J, with 14 bases between. This CDR3 is 15 amino acids long. The CDR3 reads CASRQVFEPGNTIYF. CDR3 in DNA: TGTGCCAGCAGGCAGGTCTTTGAACCTGGAAACACCATATATTTT.

This chain connects TRBV10-3 to TRBJ2-1; 9 bases fit TRBD2. CDR1 ENHRY and CDR2 SYGVKD come from the germline V gene. This CDR3 is built from 17 residues. With 3 bases clipped from V and 2 bases from J, the junction kept 8 bases outside the gene matches. CDR3 in amino acids: CAISDTIAGAPYNEQFF. DNA of the CDR3: TGTGCCATCAGTGATACGATAGCGGGAGCCCCCTACAATGAGCAGTTCTTC.

This clone came up a few times. The chain combines TRBV4-3 with TRBJ1-2, with TRBD1 identical over 8 bases. The CDR3 contains 15 residues. Trimming took 1 base from V and 2 from J; bases not matched to a gene: 3. The germline CDR1 and CDR2 sequences are LGHNA and YSLEER. CDR3 nucleotide sequence: TGCGCCAGCAGCCAAGGGGGACAGGACAACTATGGCTACACCTTC. Protein sequence: CASSQGGQDNYGYTF.

V gene TRBV18 combines with J gene TRBJ2-1, with D maybe TRBD2 (6 bases). Between the trimmed V and J ends, which lost 2 bases and 7 bases, there was a span of 12 bases. The CDR3 sequence is 14 residues long. Looked up from germline, CDR1 is KGHSH and CDR2 is LQKENI. The CDR3 region has the DNA TGTGCCAGCTCACCAGGTGGGAGCGGGAATGAGCAGTTCTTC. This codes for CASSPGGSGNEQFF.

The gene calls are TRBV7-2 and TRBJ1-2, with TRBD1 matching over 12 bases. V was pared by 5 bases and J by 7 bases, with 5 bases of the junction left unmatched. The CDR3 extends over 14 amino acids. The germline gives CDR1 SGHTA, CDR2 FQGNSA. CDR3 sequence reads: CASSQGTGGFGYTF. The CDR3, as DNA: TGTGCCAGCAGCCAGGGGACAGGGGGCTTTGGCTACACCTTC.

The genes are TRBV4-1 and TRBJ1-3, with 7 bases that match TRBD1. The CDR3 extends over 17 amino acids. The J segment lost 0 bases and the V segment lost 2 bases, leaving 7 bases of the junction unmatched. Germline CDR1 and CDR2: MGHRA and YSYEKL. The CDR3 DNA reads TGCGCCAGCAGCCAACCCACAGGGGCTCGCTCTGGAAACACCATATATTTT. Amino acids: CASSQPTGARSGNTIYF.

The chain links TRBV6-4 to TRBJ2-2, with 10 positions matching TRBD2. This CDR3 spans 16 amino acids. V trimming: 5 bases; J trimming: 2 bases; junction bases outside the gene matches: 5. Germline lookup yields CDR1 MRHNA and CDR2 SNTAGT. The CDR3: CASSLLAGDNTGELFF. CDR3 in DNA: TGTGCCAGCAGTTTGCTAGCGGGAGATAACACCGGGGAGCTGTTTTTT.

The chain is built from TRBV7-2 and TRBJ1-5; D not resolved. CDR1 is SGHTA and CDR2 is FQGNSA in the germline V gene. V was clipped by 1 base and J by 3 bases, with 7 bases between them. CDR3 length: 14 residues. The CDR3 sequence is CASSLEGFNQPQHF. The CDR3 DNA follows: TGTGCCAGCAGCTTAGAAGGGTTCAATCAGCCCCAGCATTTT.

This chain uses TRBV11-3 with TRBJ2-1; D might be TRBD1 (5 bases). CDR1 is SGHNT and CDR2 is YENEEA in the germline V gene. Trimming removed 1 base from V and 0 bases from J, with 16 bases in between. The CDR3 runs 18 residues. CDR3 coding DNA: TGTGCCAGCAGCTTAGGGGTTGGGGCAGGCGACTCCTACAATGAGCAGTTCTTC. This translates into CASSLGVGAGDSYNEQFF.

The rearrangement uses TRBV7-8 and TRBJ1-5; D call uncertain. The CDR3 extends over 14 amino acids. Trimming took off 5 bases at V and 6 bases at J, with 14 bases between the two ends. CDR1 SGHVS and CDR2 FQNEAQ come from the germline V gene. The CDR3 reads CASSAGSSVQPQHF. The CDR3 bases are TGTGCCAGCAGCGCGGGCAGTAGTGTTCAGCCCCAGCATTTT.

This chain links TRBV5-4 with TRBJ1-2; TRBD1 aligns across 12 bases. Germline CDR1 reads SGHNT; CDR2 reads YYREEE (reference sequence). CDR3 length equals 14 residues. V dropped 5 bases and J dropped 8; count of bases not matched to a gene: 7. CDR3 region: CASRAGQGAEGYTF. CDR3 in DNA: TGTGCCAGCAGAGCGGGACAGGGGGCGGAAGGCTACACCTTC.

The rearrangement joins TRBV7-9 to TRBJ2-7; D not certain. V lost 4 bases and J lost 0, with 7 bases in between. The CDR3 length is 13 residues. CDR1 is SEHNR, CDR2 FQNEAQ, per germline (reference sequence). The CDR3 sequence: CASSYDNSYEQYF. CDR3 DNA sequence: TGTGCCAGCAGCTACGACAACTCCTACGAGCAGTACTTC.

The V gene is TRBV7-9, the J gene TRBJ1-4; D remains unclear. CDR3 size: 14 residues. The V and J ends lost 1 base and 4 bases respectively, with 7 bases between them. Germline lookup yields CDR1 SEHNR and CDR2 FQNEAQ (reference sequence). CDR3 nucleotide sequence: TGTGCCAGCAGCTTAGGCCAGGTTAATGAAAAACTGTTTTTT. Amino acids: CASSLGQVNEKLFF. Filled out from reference TRBV7-9 and TRBJ1-4, the complete variable domain reads DTGVSQNPRHKITKRGQNVTFRCDPISEHNRLYWYRQTLGQGPEFLTYFQNEAQLEKSRLLSDRFSAERPKGSFSTLEIQRTEQGDSAMYLCASSLGQVNEKLFFGSGTQLSVL.

This clone has only one observation. V is TRBV6-4 and J is TRBJ2-2, with 9 nucleotides matching TRBD2. The germline gives CDR1 MRHNA, CDR2 SNTAGT. This CDR3 region has 22 residues. Germline trimming cut 1 base from V and 0 bases from J; bases unmatched to any gene: 18. CDR3 sequence reads: CASSDYRGLAGPPTTNTGELFF. CDR3 nucleotides: TGTGCCAGCAGTGACTACAGAGGGCTAGCGGGACCACCGACGACGAACACCGGGGAGCTGTTTTTT.

The chain employs TRBV14 and TRBJ2-5; no firm D call. CDR3 size: 12 residues. Trimming left V 6 bases short and J 1 base short, with 6 bases between. CDR1 and CDR2 (germline): SGHDN, FVKESK. CDR3 DNA sequence: TGTGCCAGCAGTAGGACCCAAGAGACCCAGTACTTC. This translates into CASSRTQETQYF.

This rearrangement joins TRBV5-1 to TRBJ2-3, with 12 bases lining up with TRBD2. V was clipped by 3 bases and J by 5 bases; unmatched bases: 7. Germline V CDR1 and CDR2: SGHRS, YFSETQ. The CDR3 consists of 16 residues. The CDR3 sequence: CASSWTSGAVGDTQYF. The CDR3 DNA is TGCGCCAGCAGCTGGACTAGCGGGGCGGTTGGAGATACGCAGTATTTT.

The J gene is TRBJ1-2, the V gene TRBV5-4, with 10 bases identical to TRBD1. The V and J ends lost 0 bases and 2 bases, in that order; junction bases with no gene match: 4. From germline, CDR1 is SGHNT and CDR2 YYREEE (reference sequence). The CDR3 has 16 amino acids. The CDR3 DNA reads as TGTGCCAGCAGCTTGGGAGGGGGACAGGGGAACTATGGCTACACCTTC. Protein sequence: CASSLGGGQGNYGYTF.

The chain combines TRBV6-5 with TRBJ2-2; D remains ambiguous. V gave up 8 bases and J gave up 5 bases, with 6 bases separating them. Per germline, CDR1 MNHEY and CDR2 SVGAGI. This CDR3 region has 11 residues. The CDR3 DNA reads as TGTGCCAGCGAGAGGACCGGGGAGCTGTTTTTT. It translates to CASERTGELFF.

The chain couples TRBV2 to TRBJ2-1, with unresolved D. Germline CDR1 and CDR2: SNHLY and FYNNEI. The CDR3 sequence is 13 residues long. The ends were cut back, 8 bases at V and 8 bases at J, with 16 bases in the middle. The CDR3 DNA is TGTGCCAGCCCCGGCAGGTGGACCGATGAGCAGTTCTTC. It encodes CASPGRWTDEQFF.

This CDR3 reads CASSRGLPEETQYF. The CDR3 DNA reads TGCGCCAGCAGCCGGGGACTCCCAGAGGAGACCCAGTACTTC. The gene calls are TRBV4-1 and TRBJ2-5; D is perhaps TRBD2 (6 bases). V lost 4 bases and J lost 5, with 14 bases in between. Germline CDR1 MGHRA, CDR2 YSYEKL. The CDR3 contains 14 residues.

This clone was seen more than once but under ten times. The CDR3 region has the DNA TGCGCCAGCAGCTCTACAGGGTCCTCCTACGAGCAGTACTTC. Protein sequence: CASSSTGSSYEQYF. This rearrangement joins TRBV5-1 to TRBJ2-7, with a tentative D call TRBD1 (6 bases). The germline gives CDR1 SGHRS, CDR2 YFSETQ. The CDR3 is 14 amino acids. Deletions cut 3 bases from V and 0 bases from J, with 10 bases between.

The chain joins TRBV5-1 to TRBJ1-1; maybe TRBD1 (6 bases). Germline CDR1 reads SGHRS; CDR2 reads YFSETQ. V lost 0 bases and J lost 4, with 16 bases in between. CDR3 length: 16 amino acids. CDR3 sequence (DNA): TGCGCCAGCAGCTTGGGCGGGCCACAGGGAACCACTGAAGCTTTCTTT. Encoded protein: CASSLGGPQGTTEAFF.

This clone was seen just once. The gene calls are TRBV19 and TRBJ1-4; weak D call: TRBD1 (6 bases). Trimming cost V 4 bases and J 0 bases, with 15 bases left between them. CDR1 is LNHDA, CDR2 SQIVND, per germline (reference sequence). The CDR3 contains 17 residues. For the CDR3, the DNA is TGTGCCAGTAGTACCCCGGGACACCCTGCAACTAATGAAAAACTGTTTTTT. This codes for CASSTPGHPATNEKLFF.

The rearrangement uses TRBV15 and TRBJ2-7; 9 bases are shared with TRBD2. This CDR3 region has 16 residues. Germline values: CDR1 LNHNV, CDR2 YYDKDF (reference sequence). V gave up 4 bases and J gave up 5 bases; unmatched junction bases: 12. The CDR3 DNA sequence: TGTGCCACCAGCATCTTCTCCCCGGGACTAGCCCACGAGCAGTACTTC. Protein product: CATSIFSPGLAHEQYF.

This clone has just one count. The chain couples TRBV20-1 to TRBJ2-7; D is uncertain. Germline CDR1 DFQATT, CDR2 SNEGSKA (reference sequence). The CDR3 is 11 amino acids. The germline V and J ends were trimmed by 7 bases and 1 base, with 8 bases remaining between them. For the CDR3, the DNA is TGCAGTGGAGGCGCGTCCTACGAGCAGTACTTC. This gives the protein CSGGASYEQYF.